This TCR beta chain was identified in a study of OX40 agonist ivuxolimab in advanced cancers. Data came from immunoSEQ multiplex PCR; TCRdb stores just in-frame clones and leaves some out. The sample lists 55,000 to 80,000 clones, approximately 85% occurring once. Exclusion of a patient followed from autoimmune disease history or systemic immunosuppression. Points on this clone: Its antigen is as yet unknown.

Study-wide findings and caveats: Doses of 0.1 to 3.0 mg/kg were accompanied by clonal expansion of CD4+ and CD8+ blood T cells by week 6. The antigens recognized by the expanded peripheral T cells, that is their antigen specificity, were not determined.

The trim removed 1 base at V and 3 bases at J, leaving 13 bases unmatched. The CDR3 runs to 18 residues. Germline CDR1 and CDR2: SGHRS and YFSETQ. Sequencing used CD4+ or CD8+ T cells sorted from blood, obtained in a trial of the OX40 agonist ivuxolimab. This TCR derives from an adult with an advanced solid tumor such as melanoma, head and neck, liver or kidney cancer. The gene calls are TRBV5-1 and TRBJ2-5, with TRBD1 matching 9 bases. The CDR3 loop is CASSLRPTGQGLKETQYF. The CDR3 DNA is TGCGCCAGCAGCTTGCGCCCCACCGGACAGGGGCTAAAAGAGACCCAGTACTTC.